Presented here are 25 T cell receptor beta chains from one specimen sequenced in a study of cytomegalovirus exposure and HLA in healthy donors listed by TCRdb under 2017. Library prep was done by the immunoSEQ multiplex PCR assay. A mixture of 60 forward primers for TCR Vbeta segments and 13 reverse primers for TCR Jbeta segments was used in the multiplex PCR. TCRdb carries this immuneACCESS record with in-frame sequences only. Its versions omit some clonotypes, under half of them owing to an unresolved V gene in the studies checked, with the rest unexplained. The table for this sample lists under 150,000 clones; approximately 74% of them were counted only once. Roughly 4.2% of the sample is in the top ten clones. Source material: PBMCs. These receptors all come from a woman aged 40 to 49 in good health and CMV-seropositive.

The chain carries TRBV7-8 and TRBJ1-2; no reliable D call. Between the trimmed V and J ends, which lost 1 base and 3 bases, there was a span of 6 bases. CDR1 is SGHVS, CDR2 FQNEAQ, per germline. The CDR3 runs to 13 residues. CDR3 coding DNA: TGTGCCAGCAGCTTAGAGAGGGACTATGGCTACACCTTC. Residues: CASSLERDYGYTF. The full variable domain, with the rest looked up from reference TRBV7-8 and TRBJ1-2, is GAGVSQSPRYKVAKRGQDVALRCDPISGHVSLFWYQQALGQGPEFLTYFQNEAQLDKSGLPSDRFFAERPEGSVSTLKIQRTQQEDSAVYLCASSLERDYGYTFGSGTRLTVV.

The chain combines TRBV18 with TRBJ1-1; D is unclear. Per the germline V gene, CDR1 is KGHSH and CDR2 is LQKENI. The length of the CDR3 is 13 residues. The germline V and J ends were trimmed by 2 bases and 3 bases, with 7 bases remaining between them. The CDR3: CASSPGGHTEAFF. CDR3 nucleotides: TGTGCCAGCTCACCAGGAGGGCACACTGAAGCTTTCTTT.

This clone was picked up one time. The chain carries TRBV5-4 and TRBJ2-7; no firm D call. The CDR3 sequence is 13 residues long. Germline V gives CDR1 SGHNT, CDR2 YYREEE (reference sequence). V was trimmed by 3 bases and J by 1 base, leaving 8 bases between them. This CDR3 is CASSSPPSYEQYF. CDR3 sequence (DNA): TGTGCCAGCAGCTCCCCTCCGTCCTACGAGCAGTACTTC.

The rearrangement uses TRBV14 and TRBJ1-2; D not resolved. V was pared by 3 bases and J by 4 bases, with 15 bases between. The CDR3 spans 15 residues. Germline V gene data show CDR1 as SGHDN and CDR2 as FVKESK. In nucleotides, the CDR3 is TGTGCCAGCAGCCAGGCAGGAACGGGAACCTATGGCTACACCTTC. It encodes CASSQAGTGTYGYTF.

J is TRBJ1-5 and V is TRBV2; 9 bases map to TRBD1. The ends lost 4 bases at V and 2 bases at J; junction bases unmatched: 3. This CDR3 has 15 residues. The germline V gene has CDR1 SNHLY and CDR2 FYNNEI. The CDR3 loop reads CASSAQGAGNQPQHF. The CDR3 coding sequence is TGTGCCAGCAGTGCACAGGGGGCTGGCAATCAGCCCCAGCATTTT.

This clone appeared a few times. The chain uses TRBV25-1 and TRBJ2-7, with 11 bases identical to TRBD2. Trimming took 5 bases from V and 0 from J; bases not matched to a gene: 3. In germline, CDR1 is MGHDK, CDR2 SYGVNS. The CDR3 runs to 15 residues. The CDR3 is CASSSGTSGSYEQYF. In nucleotides, the CDR3 is TGTGCCAGCAGTTCCGGGACTAGCGGCTCCTACGAGCAGTACTTC.

This sequence joins TRBV7-9 and TRBJ2-5; no clear D. The CDR3 consists of 15 residues. The ends were cut back, 1 base at V and 5 bases at J, with 14 bases in the middle. CDR1 is SEHNR, CDR2 FQNEAQ, per germline (reference sequence). The CDR3 spells CASSLGRGPGETQYF. In nucleotides, the CDR3 is TGTGCCAGCAGCTTAGGGCGTGGTCCCGGGGAGACCCAGTACTTC. Looking up the rest from reference TRBV7-9 and TRBJ2-5 gives the full variable domain: DTGVSQNPRHKITKRGQNVTFRCDPISEHNRLYWYRQTLGQGPEFLTYFQNEAQLEKSRLLSDRFSAERPKGSFSTLEIQRTEQGDSAMYLCASSLGRGPGETQYFGPGTRLLVL.

V gene TRBV4-1 combines with J gene TRBJ2-5, with D possibly TRBD2 on 5 matching bases. The J call is uncertain, as TRBJ2-7 better fits the DNA end. Looked up from germline, CDR1 is MGHRA and CDR2 is YSYEKL. The CDR3 is made up of 15 amino acids. CDR3 residues: CASSHIGRASYEQYF. Here the CDR3 DNA reads TGCGCCAGCAGCCATATCGGGCGGGCCTCCTACGAGCAGTACTTC.

V is TRBV5-1 and J is TRBJ1-2, with 7 positions matching TRBD1. CDR1 is SGHRS, CDR2 YFSETQ, per germline. Unmatched junction bases numbered 6, after V lost 8 bases and J lost 2 bases. CDR3 size: 13 residues. The CDR3: CASQQGMNYGYTF. CDR3 DNA sequence: TGCGCCAGTCAACAGGGGATGAACTATGGCTACACCTTC. Drawing the rest from reference TRBV5-1 and TRBJ1-2, the complete variable domain is KAGVTQTPRYLIKTRGQQVTLSCSPISGHRSVSWYQQTPGQGLQFLFEYFSETQRNKGNFPGRFSGRQFSNSRSEMNVSTLELGDSALYLCASQQGMNYGYTFGSGTRLTVV.

This chain joins TRBV12-5 and TRBJ2-3; 9 positions match TRBD2. The trim removed 8 bases at V and 11 bases at J, leaving 8 bases unmatched. The length of the CDR3 is 12 residues. Germline-derived CDR1 and CDR2 are LGHNT and FRNRAP. CDR3 sequence (DNA): TGTGCTAGTCAGGGGACTAGCATGCTGCAGTATTTT. It encodes CASQGTSMLQYF. The full variable domain, rest sourced from reference TRBV12-5 and TRBJ2-3, is DARVTQTPRHKVTEMGQEVTMRCQPILGHNTVFWYRQTMMQGLELLAYFRNRAPLDDSGMPKDRFSAEMPDATLATLKIQPSEPRDSAVYFCASQGTSMLQYFGPGTRLTVL.

This clone was observed a few times. The chain has TRBV7-9 and TRBJ1-4, with D possibly matching TRBD1 (5 bases). Trimming took 0 bases from V and 4 from J, leaving 12 bases between them. Germline loops: CDR1 SEHNR, CDR2 FQNEAQ (reference sequence). The CDR3 is 16 residues long. As DNA, the CDR3 is TGTGCCAGCAGCTTAGCCACAGGAGCTCTTAATGAAAAACTGTTTTTT. It codes for CASSLATGALNEKLFF.

The chain carries TRBV7-9 and TRBJ2-3, with TRBD2 matching over 8 bases. Germline-derived CDR1 and CDR2 are SEHNR and FQNEAQ (reference sequence). This CDR3 is built from 15 residues. V dropped 7 bases and J dropped 1; count of bases not matched to a gene: 7. The CDR3 region has the DNA TGTGCCAGCACCCCCGGGGGGGGCCGCACAGATACGCAGTATTTT. This encodes CASTPGGGRTDTQYF. The entire variable domain, with the rest obtained from reference TRBV7-9 and TRBJ2-3, is as follows: DTGVSQNPRHKITKRGQNVTFRCDPISEHNRLYWYRQTLGQGPEFLTYFQNEAQLEKSRLLSDRFSAERPKGSFSTLEIQRTEQGDSAMYLCASTPGGGRTDTQYFGPGTRLTVL.

The rearrangement uses TRBV6-1 and TRBJ2-7, with D tentatively TRBD2 (6 bases). The CDR3 is 14 amino acids. V was shortened by 7 bases and J by 6 bases, with 19 bases between the two germline ends. CDR1 is MNHNS, CDR2 SASEGT, per germline. As DNA, the CDR3 is TGTGCCAGCATCCCGACACCGGGACTTAGCGAGCAGTACTTC. As protein: CASIPTPGLSEQYF.

In nucleotides, the CDR3 is TGTGCCAGCAGCCAAGAAATTGCGGGGACTAGCATATTTGATGAGCAGTTCTTC. This encodes CASSQEIAGTSIFDEQFF. This chain uses TRBV14 with TRBJ2-1, with 9 bases that match TRBD2. V shed 0 bases, J shed 8 bases, and the junction held 14 bases outside the gene matches. Germline V gene lookup returns CDR1 SGHDN and CDR2 FVKESK. The CDR3 has 18 residues.

The chain carries TRBV10-3 and TRBJ1-2; 7 nucleotides match TRBD1. V gave up 10 bases and J gave up 7 bases; unmatched junction bases: 21. The CDR3 consists of 16 residues. Germline CDR1 ENHRY, CDR2 SYGVKD. The DNA of the CDR3 is TGTGCCACCTACATCCAGACCGAACAGGGGAAGGGTGGCTACACCTTC. Protein product: CATYIQTEQGKGGYTF.

V usage is TRBV19 and J usage is TRBJ2-1, with 12 bases matching TRBD2. The V and J ends lost 5 bases and 4 bases, in that order; junction bases with no gene match: 6. CDR1 and CDR2 from the germline V gene are LNHDA and SQIVND (reference sequence). The CDR3 consists of 16 residues. CDR3 loop: CASSGLAGRRYNEQFF. CDR3 DNA sequence: TGTGCCAGTAGTGGACTAGCGGGGCGAAGGTACAATGAGCAGTTCTTC.

This clone was detected a few times. This rearrangement joins TRBV19 to TRBJ2-1; 8 bases line up with TRBD1. The CDR3 sequence is 14 residues long. Unmatched junction bases numbered 6, after V lost 2 bases and J lost 9 bases. The V gene's germline CDR1 is LNHDA and CDR2 SQIVND (reference sequence). CDR3 in DNA: TGTGCCAGTAGTATAACGGACAGGGTTGGTGAGCAGTTCTTC. Its protein product is CASSITDRVGEQFF. The entire variable domain, with the rest obtained from reference TRBV19 and TRBJ2-1, is as follows: DGGITQSPKYLFRKEGQNVTLSCEQNLNHDAMYWYRQDPGQGLRLIYYSQIVNDFQKGDIAEGYSVSREKKESFPLTVTSAQKNPTAFYLCASSITDRVGEQFFGPGTRLTVL.

The chain uses TRBV9 and TRBJ2-1, with TRBD2 matching 15 bases. This CDR3 is built from 15 residues. With 4 bases clipped from V and 7 bases from J, the junction kept 3 bases outside the gene matches. Germline CDR1 SGDLS, CDR2 YYNGEE. CDR3 residues: CASSPGLAGGNEQFF. In DNA, the CDR3 is TGTGCCAGCAGCCCGGGACTAGCGGGGGGTAATGAGCAGTTCTTC.

V usage is TRBV12-5 and J usage is TRBJ2-3, with D maybe TRBD2 (5 bases). Germline V CDR1 and CDR2: LGHNT, FRNRAP. With 2 bases removed from V and 1 base from J, the gap between germline ends came to 10 bases. The CDR3 loop spans 15 amino acids. This chain's CDR3 is CASGLRSGRTDTQYF. The CDR3 DNA sequence: TGTGCTAGTGGTTTGAGAAGCGGACGCACAGATACGCAGTATTTT.

This clone has just a few counts. The chain is built from TRBV18 and TRBJ1-4; no definite D call. The CDR3 has 12 amino acids. Trimming stripped 3 bases from V and 7 bases from J, with 6 bases between. The germline CDR1 and CDR2 sequences are KGHSH and LQKENI. DNA of the CDR3: TGTGCCAGCTCACCTTCGGTTGAAAAACTGTTTTTT. Translated: CASSPSVEKLFF.

This clone was seen a single time. The genes are TRBV7-9 and TRBJ2-3; D is unresolved. Germline V gene sequence: CDR1 SEHNR, CDR2 FQNEAQ (reference sequence). CDR3 length: 13 residues. The V end lost 4 bases, the J end lost 3 bases, and 8 bases lay between the germline ends. The chain's CDR3 is CASSSPRTDTQYF. DNA of the CDR3: TGTGCCAGCAGCTCTCCTAGGACAGATACGCAGTATTTT.

The chain recombines TRBV11-1 with TRBJ1-1, with D hard to call. This CDR3 spans 15 amino acids. Trimming took 5 bases from V and 1 from J, leaving 14 bases between them. Germline V lookup: CDR1 SGHAT, CDR2 FQDESV (reference sequence). CDR3: CASSPNGKGNTEAFF. The CDR3 DNA reads as TGTGCCAGCAGCCCTAACGGGAAGGGGAACACTGAAGCTTTCTTT.

A few counts support this clone. This chain joins TRBV19 and TRBJ2-3; the D gene is possibly TRBD1 (6 bases). V shed 10 bases and J shed 2 bases, with 16 bases lying between them. CDR1 and CDR2 (germline): LNHDA, SQIVND (reference sequence). CDR3 size: 14 residues. The CDR3 DNA follows: TGTGCCACCGACTCAGGGGCCGACACAGATACGCAGTATTTT. This codes for CATDSGADTDTQYF.

The CDR3 DNA is TGTGCCAGCAGTCTGGGGGGGGCCCATGGCTACACCTTC. It translates to CASSLGGAHGYTF. The rearrangement links TRBV6-5 to TRBJ1-2; D is possibly TRBD1 (6 bases). The V gene's germline CDR1 is MNHEY and CDR2 SVGAGI. Deletions cut 5 bases from V and 6 bases from J, with 13 bases between. This CDR3 region has 13 residues.

The rearrangement uses TRBV30 and TRBJ2-5; D possibly corresponds to TRBD2 (5 bases). CDR3 length equals 12 residues. Looked up from germline, CDR1 is GTSNPN and CDR2 is SVGIG (reference sequence). V was pared by 3 bases and J by 10 bases, with 15 bases between. The CDR3 loop is CAWSPEGRGQYF. Written as DNA, the CDR3 is TGTGCCTGGAGCCCAGAGGGCCGGGGCCAGTACTTC.